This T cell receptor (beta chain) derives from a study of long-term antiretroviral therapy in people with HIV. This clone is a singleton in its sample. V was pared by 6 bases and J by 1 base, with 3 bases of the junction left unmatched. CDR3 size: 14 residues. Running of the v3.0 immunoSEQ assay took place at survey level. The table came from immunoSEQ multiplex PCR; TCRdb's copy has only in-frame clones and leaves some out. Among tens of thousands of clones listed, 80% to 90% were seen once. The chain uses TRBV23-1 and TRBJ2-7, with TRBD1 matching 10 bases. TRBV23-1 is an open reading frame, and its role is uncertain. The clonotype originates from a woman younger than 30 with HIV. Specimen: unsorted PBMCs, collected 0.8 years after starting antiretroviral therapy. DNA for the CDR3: TGCGCCAGCAGCCCGGGACAGGGGTCCTACGAGCAGTACTTC. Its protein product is CASSPGQGSYEQYF.